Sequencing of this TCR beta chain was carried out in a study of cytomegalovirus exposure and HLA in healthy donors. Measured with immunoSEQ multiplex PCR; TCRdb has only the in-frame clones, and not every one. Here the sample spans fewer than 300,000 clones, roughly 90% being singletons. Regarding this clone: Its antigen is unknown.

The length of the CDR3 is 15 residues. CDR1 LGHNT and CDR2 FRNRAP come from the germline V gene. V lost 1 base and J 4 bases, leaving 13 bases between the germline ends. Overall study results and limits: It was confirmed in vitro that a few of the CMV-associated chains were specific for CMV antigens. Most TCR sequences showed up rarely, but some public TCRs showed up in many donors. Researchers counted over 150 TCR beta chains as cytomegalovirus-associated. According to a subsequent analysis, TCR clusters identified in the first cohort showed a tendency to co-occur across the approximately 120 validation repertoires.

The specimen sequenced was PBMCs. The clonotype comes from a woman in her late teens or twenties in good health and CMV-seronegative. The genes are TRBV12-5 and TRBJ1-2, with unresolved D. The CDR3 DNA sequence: TGTGCTAGTGGTTTGGCCCCCACACATTCCTATGGCTACACCTTC. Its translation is CASGLAPTHSYGYTF.